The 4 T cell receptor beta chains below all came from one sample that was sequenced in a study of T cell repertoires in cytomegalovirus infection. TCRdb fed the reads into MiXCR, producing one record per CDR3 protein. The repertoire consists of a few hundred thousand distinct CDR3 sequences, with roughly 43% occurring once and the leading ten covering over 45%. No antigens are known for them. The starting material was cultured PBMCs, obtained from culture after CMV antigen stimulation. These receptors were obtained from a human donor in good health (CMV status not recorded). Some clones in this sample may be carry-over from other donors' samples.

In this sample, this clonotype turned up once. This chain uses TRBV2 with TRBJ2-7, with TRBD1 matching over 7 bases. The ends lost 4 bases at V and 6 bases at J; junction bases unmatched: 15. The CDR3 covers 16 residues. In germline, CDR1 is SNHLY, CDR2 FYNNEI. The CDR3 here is CASSALVPGGFSEQYF. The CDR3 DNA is TGTGCCAGCAGTGCCTTGGTACCAGGGGGATTTAGCGAGCAGTACTTC.

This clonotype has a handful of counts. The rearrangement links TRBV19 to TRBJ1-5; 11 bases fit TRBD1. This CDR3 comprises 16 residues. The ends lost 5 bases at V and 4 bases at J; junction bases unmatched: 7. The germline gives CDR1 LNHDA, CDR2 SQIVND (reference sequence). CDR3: CASSPSRDRGNQPQHF. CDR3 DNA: TGTGCCAGTAGTCCGTCCCGGGACAGGGGGAATCAGCCCCAGCATTTT.

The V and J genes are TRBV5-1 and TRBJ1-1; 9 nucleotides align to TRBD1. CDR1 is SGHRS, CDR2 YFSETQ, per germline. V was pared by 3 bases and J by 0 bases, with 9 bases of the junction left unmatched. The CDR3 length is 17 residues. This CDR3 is CASSSIPGQGLNTEAFF. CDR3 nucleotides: TGCGCCAGCAGCTCCATACCGGGACAGGGTTTGAACACTGAAGCTTTCTTT.

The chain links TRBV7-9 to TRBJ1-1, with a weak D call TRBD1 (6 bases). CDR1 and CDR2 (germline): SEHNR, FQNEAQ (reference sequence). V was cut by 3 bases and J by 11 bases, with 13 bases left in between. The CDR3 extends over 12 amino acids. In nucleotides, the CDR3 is TGTGCCAGCAGCTTGCAGGGGACGCACGCTTTCTTT. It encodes CASSLQGTHAFF.